Only a few counts were recorded for the clone carrying this T cell receptor (beta chain). Its antigen is still unknown. Treatment specified: oral pan-JAK inhibitor, 5-10 mg twice daily. The CDR3 is 14 residues long. V lost 1 base to trimming and J lost 2 bases, with 10 bases between them. Germline values: CDR1 GTSNPN, CDR2 SVGIG (reference sequence). This entry belongs to a study of CD8+ T cells in alopecia areata. RNA was extracted and reverse transcribed into cDNA as the sequencing template. Produced via immunoSEQ multiplex PCR; TCRdb's table is partial and in-frame only. The table has under 110,000 clones, about 60% seen once. Study-wide results and caveats: In scalp and blood, many expanded lesional clones persisted during tofacitinib. Among the top 100, expanded CD8+ clones were significantly decreased by tofacitinib, as was scalp clonality.

This chain links TRBV30 with TRBJ2-3; no clear D. The sample in question was CD8+ T cells sorted from blood, obtained between weeks 55 and 70, from a patient treated with tofacitinib. This TCR came from a human donor with alopecia areata. CDR3: CAWSGTDSTDTQYF. The CDR3 DNA sequence: TGTGCCTGGAGTGGTACAGACTCCACAGATACGCAGTATTTT. The full variable domain, with the rest looked up from reference TRBV30 and TRBJ2-3, is SQTIHQWPATLVQPVGSPLSLECTVEGTSNPNLYWYRQAAGRGLQLLFYSVGIGQISSEVPQNLSASRPQDRQFILSSKKLLLSDSGFYLCAWSGTDSTDTQYFGPGTRLTVL.